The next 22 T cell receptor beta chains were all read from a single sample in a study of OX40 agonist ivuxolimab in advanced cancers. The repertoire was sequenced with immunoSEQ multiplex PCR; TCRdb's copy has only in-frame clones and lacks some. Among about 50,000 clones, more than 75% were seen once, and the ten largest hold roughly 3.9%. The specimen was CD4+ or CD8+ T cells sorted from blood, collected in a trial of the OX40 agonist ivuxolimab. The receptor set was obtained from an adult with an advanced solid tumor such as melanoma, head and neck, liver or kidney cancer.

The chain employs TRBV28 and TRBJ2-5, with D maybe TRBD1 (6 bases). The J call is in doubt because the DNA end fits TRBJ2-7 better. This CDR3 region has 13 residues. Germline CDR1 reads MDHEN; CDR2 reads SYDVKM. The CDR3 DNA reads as TGTGCCAGCACGCTCAGGGGCACGGCCGAGCAGTACTTC. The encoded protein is CASTLRGTAEQYF.

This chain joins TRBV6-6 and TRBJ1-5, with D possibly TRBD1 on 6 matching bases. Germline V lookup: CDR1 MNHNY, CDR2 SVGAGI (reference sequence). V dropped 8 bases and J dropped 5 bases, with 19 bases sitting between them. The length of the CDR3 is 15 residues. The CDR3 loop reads CASELTDRIDQPQHF. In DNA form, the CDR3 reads TGTGCCAGCGAACTTACGGACAGAATCGATCAGCCCCAGCATTTT.

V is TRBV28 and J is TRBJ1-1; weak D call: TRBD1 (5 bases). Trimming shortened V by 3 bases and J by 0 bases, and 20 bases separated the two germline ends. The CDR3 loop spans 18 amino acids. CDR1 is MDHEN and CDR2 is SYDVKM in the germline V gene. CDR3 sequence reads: CASSLGGFGEAMNTEAFF. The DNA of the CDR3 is TGTGCCAGCAGTTTGGGGGGATTTGGGGAAGCGATGAACACTGAAGCTTTCTTT.

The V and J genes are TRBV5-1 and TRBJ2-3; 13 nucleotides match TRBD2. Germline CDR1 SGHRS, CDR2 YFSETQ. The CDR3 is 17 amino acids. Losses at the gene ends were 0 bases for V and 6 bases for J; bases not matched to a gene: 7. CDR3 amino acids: CASSLVGLAGAPDTQYF. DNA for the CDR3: TGCGCCAGCAGCTTGGTTGGACTAGCGGGAGCCCCCGATACGCAGTATTTT. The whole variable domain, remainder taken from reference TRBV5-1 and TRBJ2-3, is KAGVTQTPRYLIKTRGQQVTLSCSPISGHRSVSWYQQTPGQGLQFLFEYFSETQRNKGNFPGRFSGRQFSNSRSEMNVSTLELGDSALYLCASSLVGLAGAPDTQYFGPGTRLTVL.

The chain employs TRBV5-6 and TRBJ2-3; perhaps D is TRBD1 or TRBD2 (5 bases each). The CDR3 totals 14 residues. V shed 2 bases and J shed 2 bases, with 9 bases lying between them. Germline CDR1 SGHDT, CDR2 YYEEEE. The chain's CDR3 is CASSFGTLTDTQYF. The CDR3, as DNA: TGTGCCAGCAGCTTCGGGACCCTCACAGATACGCAGTATTTT. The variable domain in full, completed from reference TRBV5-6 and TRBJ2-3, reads DAGVTQSPTHLIKTRGQQVTLRCSPKSGHDTVSWYQQALGQGPQFIFQYYEEEERQRGNFPDRFSGHQFPNYSSELNVNALLLGDSALYLCASSFGTLTDTQYFGPGTRLTVL.

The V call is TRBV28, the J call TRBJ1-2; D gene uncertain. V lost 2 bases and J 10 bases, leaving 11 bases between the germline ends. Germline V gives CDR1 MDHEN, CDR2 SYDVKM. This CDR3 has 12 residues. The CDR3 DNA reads TGTGCCAGCAGTTTAGCCCAAAGGGACTACACCTTC. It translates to CASSLAQRDYTF.

The DNA of the CDR3 is TGTGCCAGCGGAAGGGAGTCGAGCACCGGGGAGCTGTTTTTT. This translates into CASGRESSTGELFF. The rearrangement uses TRBV2 and TRBJ2-2, with TRBD2 as a possible D gene (5 bases). The V gene lost 8 bases and the J gene lost 4 bases, with 14 bases spanning the gap. Germline CDR1 reads SNHLY; CDR2 reads FYNNEI. The CDR3 has 14 residues.

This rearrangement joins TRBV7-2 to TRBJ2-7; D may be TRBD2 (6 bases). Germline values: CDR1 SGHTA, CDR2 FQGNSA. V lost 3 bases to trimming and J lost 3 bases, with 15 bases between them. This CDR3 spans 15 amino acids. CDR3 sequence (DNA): TGTGCCAGCAGCTTCGTCGGGGGAAGGGTCTACGAGCAGTACTTC. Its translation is CASSFVGGRVYEQYF.

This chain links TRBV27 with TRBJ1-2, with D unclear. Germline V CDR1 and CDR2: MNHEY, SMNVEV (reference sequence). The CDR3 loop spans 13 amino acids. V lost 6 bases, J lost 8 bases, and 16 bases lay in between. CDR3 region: CASRTFRAVGYTF. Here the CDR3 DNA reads TGTGCCAGCAGGACCTTTCGGGCGGTGGGCTACACCTTC.

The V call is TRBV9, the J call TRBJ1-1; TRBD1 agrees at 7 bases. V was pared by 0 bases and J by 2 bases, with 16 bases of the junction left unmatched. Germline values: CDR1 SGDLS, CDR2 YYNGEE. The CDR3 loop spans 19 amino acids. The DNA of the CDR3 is TGTGCCAGCAGCGTAGGGGTTGGGGGCCCCGAGGGGGCAAACACTGAAGCTTTCTTT. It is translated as CASSVGVGGPEGANTEAFF.

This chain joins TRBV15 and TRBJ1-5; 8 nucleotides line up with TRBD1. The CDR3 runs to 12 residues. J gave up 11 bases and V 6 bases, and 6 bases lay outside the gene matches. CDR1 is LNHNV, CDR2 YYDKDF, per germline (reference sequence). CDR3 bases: TGTGCCACCAGTCTAGACAGGGGTTCCCAGCATTTT. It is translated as CATSLDRGSQHF.

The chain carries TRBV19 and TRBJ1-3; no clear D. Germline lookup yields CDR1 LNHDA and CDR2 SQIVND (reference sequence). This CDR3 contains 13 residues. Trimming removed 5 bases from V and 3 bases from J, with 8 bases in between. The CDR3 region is CASSPDGGNTIYF. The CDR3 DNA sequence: TGTGCCAGTAGTCCCGACGGTGGAAACACCATATATTTT.

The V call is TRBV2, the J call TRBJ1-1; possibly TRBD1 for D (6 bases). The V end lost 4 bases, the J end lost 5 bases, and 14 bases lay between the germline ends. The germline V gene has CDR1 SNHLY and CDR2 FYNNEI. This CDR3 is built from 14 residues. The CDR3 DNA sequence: TGTGCCAGCAGTGTGGGGGCCAGGGCGACTGAAGCTTTCTTT. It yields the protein CASSVGARATEAFF. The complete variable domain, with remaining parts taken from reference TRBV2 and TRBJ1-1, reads EPEVTQTPSHQVTQMGQEVILRCVPISNHLYFYWYRQILGQKVEFLVSFYNNEISEKSEIFDDQFSVERPDGSNFTLKIRSTKLEDSAMYFCASSVGARATEAFFGQGTRLTVV.

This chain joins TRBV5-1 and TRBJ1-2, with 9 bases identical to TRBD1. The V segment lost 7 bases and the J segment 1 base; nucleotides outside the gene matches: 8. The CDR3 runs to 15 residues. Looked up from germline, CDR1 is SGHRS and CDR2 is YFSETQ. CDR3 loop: CASRDREAGNYGYTF. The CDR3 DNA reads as TGCGCCAGCCGGGACAGGGAGGCGGGTAACTATGGCTACACCTTC. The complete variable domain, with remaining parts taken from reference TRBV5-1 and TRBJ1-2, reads KAGVTQTPRYLIKTRGQQVTLSCSPISGHRSVSWYQQTPGQGLQFLFEYFSETQRNKGNFPGRFSGRQFSNSRSEMNVSTLELGDSALYLCASRDREAGNYGYTFGSGTRLTVV.

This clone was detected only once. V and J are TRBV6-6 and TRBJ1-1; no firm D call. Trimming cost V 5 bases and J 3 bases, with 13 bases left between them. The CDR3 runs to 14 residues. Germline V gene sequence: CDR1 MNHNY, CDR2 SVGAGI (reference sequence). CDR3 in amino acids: CASSNGPVDTEAFF. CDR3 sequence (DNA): TGTGCCAGCAGTAACGGACCGGTAGACACTGAAGCTTTCTTT.

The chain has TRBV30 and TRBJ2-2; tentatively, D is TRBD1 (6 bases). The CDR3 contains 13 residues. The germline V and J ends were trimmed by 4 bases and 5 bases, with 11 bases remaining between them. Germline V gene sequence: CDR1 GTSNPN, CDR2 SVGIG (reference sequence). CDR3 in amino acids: CAWTLQGTGELFF. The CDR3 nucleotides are TGTGCCTGGACCCTACAGGGTACCGGGGAGCTGTTTTTT.

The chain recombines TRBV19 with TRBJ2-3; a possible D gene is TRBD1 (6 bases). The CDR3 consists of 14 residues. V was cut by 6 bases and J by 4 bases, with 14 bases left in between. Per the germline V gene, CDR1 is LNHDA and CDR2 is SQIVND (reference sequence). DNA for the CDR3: TGTGCCAGTAGGAAATTACAGGGCTCAGATACGCAGTATTTT. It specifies CASRKLQGSDTQYF.

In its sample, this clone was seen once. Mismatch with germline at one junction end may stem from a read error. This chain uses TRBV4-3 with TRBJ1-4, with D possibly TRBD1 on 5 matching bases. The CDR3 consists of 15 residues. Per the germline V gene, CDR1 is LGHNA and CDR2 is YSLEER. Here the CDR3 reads CASSQEGRTQGELLF. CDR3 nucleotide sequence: TGCGCCAGCAGCCAAGAGGGGCGTACCCAGGGAGAACTGCTTTTT.

DNA of the CDR3: TGCGCCAGCAGCCCCCGGACTAGCACAGATACGCAGTATTTT. Translated: CASSPRTSTDTQYF. The chain combines TRBV5-1 with TRBJ2-3; possibly TRBD2 for D (5 bases). Germline V gene sequence: CDR1 SGHRS, CDR2 YFSETQ. V lost 4 bases to trimming and J lost 0 bases, with 9 bases between them. The CDR3 loop spans 14 amino acids. Combining the CDR3 with reference TRBV5-1 and TRBJ2-3 gives the whole variable domain KAGVTQTPRYLIKTRGQQVTLSCSPISGHRSVSWYQQTPGQGLQFLFEYFSETQRNKGNFPGRFSGRQFSNSRSEMNVSTLELGDSALYLCASSPRTSTDTQYFGPGTRLTVL.

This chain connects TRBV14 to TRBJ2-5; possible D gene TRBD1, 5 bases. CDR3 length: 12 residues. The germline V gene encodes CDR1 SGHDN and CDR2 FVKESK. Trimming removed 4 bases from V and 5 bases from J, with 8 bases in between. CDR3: CASSPQGETQYF. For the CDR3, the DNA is TGTGCCAGCAGCCCCCAGGGTGAGACCCAGTACTTC.

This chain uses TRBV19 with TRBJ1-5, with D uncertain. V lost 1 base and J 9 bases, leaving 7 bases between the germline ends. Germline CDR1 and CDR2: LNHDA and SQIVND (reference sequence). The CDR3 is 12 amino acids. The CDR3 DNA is TGTGCCAGTAGTATAGGCCAGATGCCCCAGCATTTT. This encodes CASSIGQMPQHF.

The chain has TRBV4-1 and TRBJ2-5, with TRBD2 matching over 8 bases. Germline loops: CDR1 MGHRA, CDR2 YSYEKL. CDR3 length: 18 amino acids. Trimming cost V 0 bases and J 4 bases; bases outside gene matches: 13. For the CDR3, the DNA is TGCGCCAGCAGCCAAGACCGCTCGGTGAGCGGGGGATTAGAGACCCAGTACTTC. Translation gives CASSQDRSVSGGLETQYF.